This T cell receptor (beta chain) was captured by sequencing in a study of OX40 agonist ivuxolimab in advanced cancers. Study-wide context: Of mixed ages from about 23 to 85 and averaging 60 years, the group was about 86% male.

Clones were sequenced by immunoSEQ multiplex PCR, and TCRdb holds only the in-frame ones, with some missing. Of about 43,000 clones in the sample, approximately 83% are singletons; the top ten hold 30% to 35%. Enrollment shut out patients with autoimmune disease history or systemic immunosuppression. To note about this clone: What it binds is not known.

Findings and caveats of the study: At 0.1 to 3.0 mg/kg and by week 6, CD4+ and CD8+ T cells in the blood had expanded clonally. Expanded clones belonging to CD8+ T cells outnumbered, on average, those of CD4+.

The origin of this receptor is an adult with an advanced solid tumor such as melanoma, head and neck, liver or kidney cancer. This specimen was CD4+ or CD8+ T cells sorted from blood, taken in a trial of the OX40 agonist ivuxolimab.

This CDR3 is CASSRLAGVEETQYF. The CDR3 nucleotides read TGTGCCAGCAGCCGACTAGCGGGAGTGGAGGAGACCCAGTACTTC. The chain has TRBV7-9 and TRBJ2-5; 12 nucleotides match TRBD2. This CDR3 comprises 15 residues. Germline V lookup: CDR1 SEHNR, CDR2 FQNEAQ (reference sequence). V was pared by 5 bases and J by 5 bases, with 6 bases of the junction left unmatched.